This is a list of T cell receptor beta chains from one sample in a study of T cell repertoires in ileal Crohn's disease. The assay was immunoSEQ multiplex PCR, and TCRdb's table has in-frame clones only and misses some. The sample consists of fewer than 6,000 clones, roughly 82% of them appearing once. Sequenced material: ileal tissue. These receptors were obtained from an adult with Crohn's disease. The CDR3 runs from the conserved cysteine through the conserved F or W. The D gene is left open where the match is weak. Clone sizes are given selectively: once, few, many, or a class where the clone is expanded.

j_gene: TRBJ2-3; d_gene: TRBD2; v_gene: TRBV2; abundance: few; CDR3nt: TGTGCCAGCAGTGAAGTGGCTAGCGGAGGGGCAGATACGCAGTATTTT; CDR3aa: CASSEVASGGADTQYF
j_gene: TRBJ2-5; d_gene: .; v_gene: TRBV5-6; abundance: .; CDR3nt: TGTGCCAGCAGCTCCCGCTCACTAGAGACCCAGTACTTC; CDR3aa: CASSSRSLETQYF
j_gene: TRBJ2-3; d_gene: .; v_gene: TRBV4-1; abundance: .; CDR3nt: TGCGCCAGCAGCCAAGGTTCAGGGCGAGGAGATACGCAGTATTTT; CDR3aa: CASSQGSGRGDTQYF
j_gene: TRBJ2-3; d_gene: .; v_gene: TRBV5-6; abundance: .; CDR3nt: TGTGCCAGCAGGGGGGACTTGGGGACGGATACGCAGTATTTT; CDR3aa: CASRGDLGTDTQYF
j_gene: TRBJ1-2; d_gene: .; v_gene: TRBV5-6; abundance: .; CDR3nt: TGTGCCAGCAGCTTGGCGGCCTATGGCTACACCTTC; CDR3aa: CASSLAAYGYTF
j_gene: TRBJ2-6; d_gene: .; v_gene: TRBV5-4; abundance: .; CDR3nt: TGTGCCAGCCCCGGAACAGGGACGAACTCTGGGGCCAACGTCCTGACTTTC; CDR3aa: CASPGTGTNSGANVLTF
j_gene: TRBJ2-7; d_gene: TRBD1; v_gene: TRBV27; abundance: .; CDR3nt: TGTGCCAGCAGCCCGGGACAGAACTCCTACGAGCAGTACTTC; CDR3aa: CASSPGQNSYEQYF
j_gene: TRBJ1-1; d_gene: .; v_gene: TRBV7-2; abundance: .; CDR3nt: TGTGCCAGCAGTCTTAAACGAGGGGCTTTCTTT; CDR3aa: CASSLKRGAFF
j_gene: TRBJ1-2; d_gene: .; v_gene: TRBV5-6; abundance: once; CDR3nt: TGTGCCAGCAGCTTGCGGGGCACCGCCTATGGCTACACCTTC; CDR3aa: CASSLRGTAYGYTF
j_gene: TRBJ1-1; d_gene: TRBD1; v_gene: TRBV2; abundance: few; CDR3nt: TGTGCCAGCAGTCGAGACAGGGGGCCGGGCACTGAAGCTTTCTTT; CDR3aa: CASSRDRGPGTEAFF
j_gene: TRBJ2-7; d_gene: TRBD1; v_gene: TRBV5-6; abundance: .; CDR3nt: TGTGCCAGCAGCTTGGTCCCCACAGGGGGAATATACGAGCAGTACTTC; CDR3aa: CASSLVPTGGIYEQYF
j_gene: TRBJ2-2; d_gene: .; v_gene: TRBV7-9; abundance: .; CDR3nt: TGTGCCAGCAGCTTAGGCGGGGTAAAAACCGGGGAGCTGTTTTTT; CDR3aa: CASSLGGVKTGELFF
j_gene: TRBJ2-1; d_gene: .; v_gene: TRBV5-1; abundance: .; CDR3nt: TGCGCCAGCTGGGAGGACCCCTCCTACAATGAGCAGTTCTTC; CDR3aa: CASWEDPSYNEQFF
j_gene: TRBJ1-2; d_gene: TRBD1; v_gene: TRBV4-1; abundance: once; CDR3nt: TGCGCCAGCAGCCAAGATGGCCAGGGGGCGCGAGGCTACACCTTC; CDR3aa: CASSQDGQGARGYTF
j_gene: TRBJ1-2; d_gene: .; v_gene: TRBV19; abundance: .; CDR3nt: TGTGCCAGTTATGACAGGCGGGTTTGGGGCTACACCTTC; CDR3aa: CASYDRRVWGYTF
j_gene: TRBJ1-5; d_gene: .; v_gene: TRBV6-1; abundance: .; CDR3nt: TGTGCCAGCAGTGATCCGGACAACCTTAGCAATCAGCCCCAGCATTTT; CDR3aa: CASSDPDNLSNQPQHF